This is a list of T cell receptor beta chains from one sample in a study of cytomegalovirus exposure and HLA in healthy donors. Libraries were prepared by immunoSEQ multiplex PCR; TCRdb keeps only in-frame clonotypes and omits some of them. The sample records roughly 220,000 clones, roughly 84% being singletons. The material sequenced was PBMCs. These receptors were collected from a woman aged 25 to 45 in good health and CMV-seropositive. The CDR3 runs from the conserved cysteine through the conserved F or W. The D gene is left open where the match is weak. Expanded clones are given a class, and other clones once, few, many or no size at all.

>TRBJ2-1|.|15|.|TRBV14
TGTGCCAGCAGCCAGCCCGGGACGGGCGGTCATGAGCAGTTCTTC
CASSQPGTGGHEQFF
>TRBJ2-3|few|16|.|TRBV5-1
TGCGCCAGCAGCCAAGAACCCGGGACTAGCACAGATACGCAGTATTTT
CASSQEPGTSTDTQYF
>TRBJ1-4|.|13|.|TRBV2
TGTGCCAGCAGTTTAGGTTTGGGTGAAAAACTGTTTTTT
CASSLGLGEKLFF
>TRBJ1-5|.|13|.|TRBV2
TGTGCCAGCCGGGGGACGGGGAATCAGCCCCAGCATTTT
CASRGTGNQPQHF
>TRBJ1-1|once|15|TRBD1|TRBV27
TGTGCCAGCAGTTTCATCGGACAGGGAATCACTGAAGCTTTCTTT
CASSFIGQGITEAFF
>TRBJ2-2|.|15|TRBD2|TRBV27
TGTGCCAGCCGGGGGGGACTTCCGAACACCGGGGAGCTGTTTTTT
CASRGGLPNTGELFF
>TRBJ2-2|.|15|.|TRBV30
TGTGCCTGCTACGGGCCCCTTTGGGGCACCGGGGAGCTGTTTTTT
CACYGPLWGTGELFF
>TRBJ2-7|.|13|TRBD1|TRBV30
TGTGCCTGGAGTGGACAGGGGGCCTACGAGCAGTACTTC
CAWSGQGAYEQYF
>TRBJ1-2|.|13|TRBD1|TRBV11-2
TGTGCCAGCAACGATGACAGGGGATCAGGCTACACCTTC
CASNDDRGSGYTF
>TRBJ1-3|.|17|TRBD1|TRBV30
TGTGCCTGGAGTGTACCCGGGACAGGGTTCTCTGGAAACACCATATATTTT
CAWSVPGTGFSGNTIYF
>TRBJ1-1|.|12|.|TRBV12-5
TGTGCTAGTGGTTATCTGAGCACTGAAGCTTTCTTT
CASGYLSTEAFF
>TRBJ2-2|.|11|.|TRBV25-1
TGTGCCAGCAGACTTGGGGGGGAGCTGTTTTTT
CASRLGGELFF
>TRBJ2-3|.|14|TRBD1|TRBV5-6
TGTGCCAGCAGCTGGGGACAGGGGGCAGATACGCAGTATTTT
CASSWGQGADTQYF
>TRBJ1-2|.|12|.|TRBV29-1
TGCAGCGTTGATAGGCTTAACTATGGCTACACCTTC
CSVDRLNYGYTF
>TRBJ1-2|.|15|.|TRBV6-5
TGTGCCAGCAGTTACGGATGGGGACGGGAGGGTGGCTACACCTTC
CASSYGWGREGGYTF
>TRBJ1-5|.|15|.|TRBV6-1
TGTGCCAGCAGTGCTACTACCGGGGCCAATCAGCCCCAGCATTTT
CASSATTGANQPQHF
>TRBJ2-1|.|17|.|TRBV27
TGTGCCAGCAGTTTATCGTCAGGGTCGGAGATCTACAATGAGCAGTTCTTC
CASSLSSGSEIYNEQFF
>TRBJ1-4|.|14|.|TRBV10-3
TGTGCCATCGGAGAAGCGGGGCCTAATGAAAAACTGTTTTTT
CAIGEAGPNEKLFF
>TRBJ1-1|.|13|.|TRBV29-1
TGCAGCGCTATGAGAGCCGGGTACACTGAAGCTTTCTTT
CSAMRAGYTEAFF
>TRBJ2-1|.|13|.|TRBV5-1
TGCGCCAGCAGATTTCGCTCAGACGGTGAGCAGTTCTTC
CASRFRSDGEQFF
>TRBJ1-5|.|13|.|TRBV30
TGTGCCTGGAGTGTACGGGCCAATCAGCCCCAGCATTTT
CAWSVRANQPQHF
>TRBJ1-1|.|15|TRBD1|TRBV2
TGTGCCAGCAGTGAAGAGAGCAGGGGGGACACTGAAGCTTTCTTT
CASSEESRGDTEAFF
>TRBJ1-2|.|11|.|TRBV30
TGTGCCCAAAACAGGCGCTATGGCTACACCTTC
CAQNRRYGYTF
>TRBJ2-7|.|16|.|TRBV4-1
TGCGCCAGCAGCCTGGGTTCCCGAACAGCCCTCTACGAGCAGTACTTC
CASSLGSRTALYEQYF
>TRBJ2-3|.|13|.|TRBV25-1
TGTGCCAGCAGTGGGGCCATGGCAGGTACGCAGTATTTT
CASSGAMAGTQYF
>TRBJ1-2|.|13|.|TRBV14
TGTGCCAGCAGCCACGGGGCCGGGGGCGGCTACACCTTC
CASSHGAGGGYTF
>TRBJ2-3|.|15|.|TRBV11-3
TGTGCCAGCAGCTTAAGGGGCGCTAGCACAGATACGCAGTATTTT
CASSLRGASTDTQYF
>TRBJ2-1|.|14|.|TRBV2
TGTGCCAGCAGTGAACAGGGACCCTACAATGAGCAGTTCTTC
CASSEQGPYNEQFF
>TRBJ2-7|.|13|TRBD1|TRBV11-2
TGTGCCAGCAGCTCGAGGGGACAGTTCGAGCAGTACTTC
CASSSRGQFEQYF
>TRBJ2-5|.|13|TRBD2|TRBV6-5
TGTGCCAGCAGTTATGCGGGAGGAGAGACCCAGTACTTC
CASSYAGGETQYF
>TRBJ1-3|.|15|.|TRBV6-5
TGTGCCAGCAGTTACCGCCAGGAACATGGAAACACCATATATTTT
CASSYRQEHGNTIYF
>TRBJ2-7|.|13|TRBD1|TRBV30
TGTGCCTGGAGTGTAGGGACAGCCTACGAGCAGTACTTC
CAWSVGTAYEQYF
>TRBJ2-1|.|18|TRBD2|TRBV2
TGTGCCAGCAGTGAAGCGGACCTTACTAGCGCAACCTACAATGAGCAGTTCTTC
CASSEADLTSATYNEQFF
>TRBJ2-7|.|13|.|TRBV4-3
TGCGCCAGCAGCCAAGGGACTATCAGCGAGCAGTACTTC
CASSQGTISEQYF
>TRBJ2-7|.|13|TRBD1|TRBV15
TGTGCCACCAGTAGTGGACAGGGCGGGCCAGAGTACTTC
CATSSGQGGPEYF
>TRBJ2-2|.|16|.|TRBV9
TGTGCCAGCAGCGTAGTCCAGCCCCACCGACCCGGGGAGCTGTTTTTT
CASSVVQPHRPGELFF
>TRBJ2-3|.|14|.|TRBV4-3
TGCGCCAGCAGCCAAGGAGGGAGCACAGATACGCAGTATTTT
CASSQGGSTDTQYF
>TRBJ1-5|.|15|.|TRBV6-5
TGTGCCAGCAGTTACTCGCACGATAGCAATCAGCCCCAGCATTTT
CASSYSHDSNQPQHF
>TRBJ2-1|.|16|TRBD2|TRBV19
TGTGCCAGTAGTACTCAGCGGGACGGGTCCTACAATGAGCAGTTCTTC
CASSTQRDGSYNEQFF
>TRBJ2-7|.|15|TRBD1|TRBV2
TGTGCCAGCAGTTTGACCGGGACAGGGGGCTACGAGCAGTACTTC
CASSLTGTGGYEQYF
>TRBJ1-5|.|17|.|TRBV27
TGTGCCAGCAGTTTATTTTCCCCAGGCAAACGCAATCAGCCCCAGCATTTT
CASSLFSPGKRNQPQHF
>TRBJ1-1|.|14|.|TRBV7-2
TGTGCCAGCAGCTTAGTGCAGAGGAACACTGAAGCTTTCTTT
CASSLVQRNTEAFF